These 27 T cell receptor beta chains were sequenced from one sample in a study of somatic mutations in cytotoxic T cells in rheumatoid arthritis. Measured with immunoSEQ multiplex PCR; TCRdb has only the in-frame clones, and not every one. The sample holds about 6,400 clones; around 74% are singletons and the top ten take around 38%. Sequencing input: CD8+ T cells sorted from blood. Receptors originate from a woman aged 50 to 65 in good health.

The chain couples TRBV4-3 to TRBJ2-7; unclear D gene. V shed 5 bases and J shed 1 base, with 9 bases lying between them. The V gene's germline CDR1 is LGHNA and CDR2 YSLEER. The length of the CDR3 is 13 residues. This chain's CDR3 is CASSEGLSYEQYF. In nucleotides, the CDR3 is TGCGCCAGCAGCGAAGGGCTGTCCTACGAGCAGTACTTC.

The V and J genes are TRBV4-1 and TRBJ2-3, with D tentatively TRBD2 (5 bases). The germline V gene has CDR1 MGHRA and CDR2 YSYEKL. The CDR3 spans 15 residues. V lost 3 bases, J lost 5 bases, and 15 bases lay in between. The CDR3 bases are TGCGCCAGCAGCCATAGCGCTACTTCCGGAGATACGCAGTATTTT. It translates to CASSHSATSGDTQYF.

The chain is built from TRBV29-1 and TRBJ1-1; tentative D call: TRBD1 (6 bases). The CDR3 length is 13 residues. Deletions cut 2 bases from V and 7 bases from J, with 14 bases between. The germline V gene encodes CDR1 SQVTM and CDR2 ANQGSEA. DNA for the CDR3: TGCAGCGTTGAATTTACAGGGTCGAGTGAAGCTTTCTTT. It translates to CSVEFTGSSEAFF.

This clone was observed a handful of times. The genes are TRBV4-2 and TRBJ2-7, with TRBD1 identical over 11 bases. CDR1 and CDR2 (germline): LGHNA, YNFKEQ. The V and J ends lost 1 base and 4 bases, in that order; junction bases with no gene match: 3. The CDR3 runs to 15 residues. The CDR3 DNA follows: TGTGCCAGCAGCCAAGGGACAGGGGGCGCATACGAGCAGTACTTC. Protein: CASSQGTGGAYEQYF.

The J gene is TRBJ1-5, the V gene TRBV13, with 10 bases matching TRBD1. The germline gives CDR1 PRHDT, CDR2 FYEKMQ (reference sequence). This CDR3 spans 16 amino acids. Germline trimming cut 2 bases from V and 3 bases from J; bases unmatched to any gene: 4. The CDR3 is CASSLSDRGHNQPQHF. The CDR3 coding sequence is TGTGCCAGCAGCTTATCTGACAGGGGGCACAATCAGCCCCAGCATTTT.

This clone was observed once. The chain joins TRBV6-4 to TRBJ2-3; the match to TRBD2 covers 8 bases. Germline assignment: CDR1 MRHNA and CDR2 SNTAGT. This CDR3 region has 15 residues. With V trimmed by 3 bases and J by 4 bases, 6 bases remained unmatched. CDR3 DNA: TGTGCCAGCAGTGAATCGGGGGGGGCGTCAGATACGCAGTATTTT. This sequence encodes CASSESGGASDTQYF.

The CDR3 spells CASSPGANQYGYTF. DNA of the CDR3: TGCGCCAGCAGTCCGGGAGCAAACCAGTATGGCTACACCTTC. This rearrangement joins TRBV5-1 to TRBJ1-2; no reliable D call. This CDR3 is built from 14 residues. V shed 5 bases and J shed 5 bases, with 16 bases lying between them. The germline gives CDR1 SGHRS, CDR2 YFSETQ.

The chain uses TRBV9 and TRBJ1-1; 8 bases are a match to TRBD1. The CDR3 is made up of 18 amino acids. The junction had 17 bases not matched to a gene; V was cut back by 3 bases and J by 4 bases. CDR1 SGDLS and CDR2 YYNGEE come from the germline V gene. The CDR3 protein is CASSGTGGGRVAGTEAFF. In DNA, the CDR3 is TGTGCCAGCAGCGGCACAGGGGGGGGAAGAGTAGCGGGCACTGAAGCTTTCTTT.

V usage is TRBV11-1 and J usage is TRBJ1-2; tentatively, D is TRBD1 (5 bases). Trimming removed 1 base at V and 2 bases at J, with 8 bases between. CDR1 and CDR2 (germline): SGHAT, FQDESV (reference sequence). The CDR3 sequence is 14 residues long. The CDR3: CASSLDQGNYGYTF. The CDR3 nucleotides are TGTGCCAGCAGCTTAGATCAGGGCAACTATGGCTACACCTTC.

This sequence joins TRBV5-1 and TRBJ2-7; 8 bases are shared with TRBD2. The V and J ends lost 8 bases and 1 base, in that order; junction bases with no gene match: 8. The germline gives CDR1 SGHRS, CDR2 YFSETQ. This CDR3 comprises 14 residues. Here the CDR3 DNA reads TGCGCCAGTCAAGCGGGGGAAGGGTCCTACGAGCAGTACTTC. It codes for CASQAGEGSYEQYF.

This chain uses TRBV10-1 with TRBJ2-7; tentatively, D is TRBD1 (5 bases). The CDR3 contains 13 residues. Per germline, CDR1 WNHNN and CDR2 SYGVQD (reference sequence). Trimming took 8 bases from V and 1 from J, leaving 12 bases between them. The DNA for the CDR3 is TGCGCCAGCCTTTCAGGGAAATCCTACGAGCAGTACTTC. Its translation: CASLSGKSYEQYF.

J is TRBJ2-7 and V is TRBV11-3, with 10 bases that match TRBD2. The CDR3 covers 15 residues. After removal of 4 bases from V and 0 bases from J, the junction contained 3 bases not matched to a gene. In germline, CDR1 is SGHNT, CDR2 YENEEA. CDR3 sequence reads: CASSSSGGASYEQYF. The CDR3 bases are TGTGCCAGCAGCTCAAGCGGGGGGGCCTCCTACGAGCAGTACTTC.

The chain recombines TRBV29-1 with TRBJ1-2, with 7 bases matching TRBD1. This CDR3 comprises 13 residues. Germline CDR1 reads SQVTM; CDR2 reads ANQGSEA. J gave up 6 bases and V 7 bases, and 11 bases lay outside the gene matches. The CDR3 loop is CSATGDLSDGYTF. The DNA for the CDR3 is TGCAGCGCAACAGGGGATTTGAGCGATGGCTACACCTTC.

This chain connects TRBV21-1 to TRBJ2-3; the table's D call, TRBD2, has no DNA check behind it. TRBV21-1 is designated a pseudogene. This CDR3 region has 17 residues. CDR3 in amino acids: CARNGTSGGGTTDTQYF. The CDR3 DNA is TGTGCCAGGAACGGGACTAGCGGGGGGGGTACCACAGATACGCAGTATTTT.

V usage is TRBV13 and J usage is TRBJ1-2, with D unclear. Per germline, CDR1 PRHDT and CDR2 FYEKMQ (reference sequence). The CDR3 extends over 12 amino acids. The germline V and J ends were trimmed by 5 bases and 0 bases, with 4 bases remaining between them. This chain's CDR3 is CASSPTNYGYTF. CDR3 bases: TGTGCCAGCAGCCCCACTAACTATGGCTACACCTTC.

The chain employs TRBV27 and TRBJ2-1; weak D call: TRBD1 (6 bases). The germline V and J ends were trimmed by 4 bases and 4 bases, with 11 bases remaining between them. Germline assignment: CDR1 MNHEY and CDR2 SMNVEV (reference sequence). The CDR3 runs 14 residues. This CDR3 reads CASSSPTGYNEQFF. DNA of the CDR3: TGTGCCAGCAGTTCCCCCACAGGGTACAATGAGCAGTTCTTC.

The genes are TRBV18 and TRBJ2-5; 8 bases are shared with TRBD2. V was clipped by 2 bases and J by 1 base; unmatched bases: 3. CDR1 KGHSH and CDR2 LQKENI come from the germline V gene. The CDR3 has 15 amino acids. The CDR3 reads CASSPTSGFQETQYF. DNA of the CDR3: TGTGCCAGCTCACCAACTAGCGGCTTCCAAGAGACCCAGTACTTC. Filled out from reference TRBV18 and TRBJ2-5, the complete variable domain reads NAGVMQNPRHLVRRRGQEARLRCSPMKGHSHVYWYRQLPEEGLKFMVYLQKENIIDESGMPKERFSAEFPKEGPSILRIQQVVRGDSAAYFCASSPTSGFQETQYFGPGTRLLVL.

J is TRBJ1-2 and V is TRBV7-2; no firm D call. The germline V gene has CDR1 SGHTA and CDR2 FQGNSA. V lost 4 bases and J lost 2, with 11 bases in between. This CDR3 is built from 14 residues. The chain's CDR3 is CASSSYTGNYGYTF. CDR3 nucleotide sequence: TGTGCCAGCAGCTCTTACACGGGAAACTATGGCTACACCTTC.

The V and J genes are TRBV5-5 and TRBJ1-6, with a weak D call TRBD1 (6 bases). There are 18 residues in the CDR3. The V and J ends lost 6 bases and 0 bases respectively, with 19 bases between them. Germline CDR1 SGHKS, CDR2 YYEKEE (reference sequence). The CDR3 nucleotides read TGTGCCAGCAACCGGGGGGCAACGCTGAGCTCCTATAATTCACCCCTCCACTTT. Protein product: CASNRGATLSSYNSPLHF. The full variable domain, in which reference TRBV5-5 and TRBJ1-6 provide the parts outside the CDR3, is DAGVTQSPTHLIKTRGQQVTLRCSPISGHKSVSWYQQVLGQGPQFIFQYYEKEERGRGNFPDRFSARQFPNYSSELNVNALLLGDSALYLCASNRGATLSSYNSPLHFGNGTRLTVT.

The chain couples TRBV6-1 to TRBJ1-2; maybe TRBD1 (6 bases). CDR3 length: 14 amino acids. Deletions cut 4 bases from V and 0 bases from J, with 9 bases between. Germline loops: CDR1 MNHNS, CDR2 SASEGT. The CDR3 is CASSGTEPNYGYTF. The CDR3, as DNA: TGTGCCAGCAGTGGGACAGAACCTAACTATGGCTACACCTTC.

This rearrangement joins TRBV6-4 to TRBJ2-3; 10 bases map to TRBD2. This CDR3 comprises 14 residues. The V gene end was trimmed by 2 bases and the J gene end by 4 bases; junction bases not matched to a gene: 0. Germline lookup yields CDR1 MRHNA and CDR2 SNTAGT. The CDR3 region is CASSDTSGADTQYF. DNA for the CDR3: TGTGCCAGCAGTGACACTAGCGGGGCAGATACGCAGTATTTT.

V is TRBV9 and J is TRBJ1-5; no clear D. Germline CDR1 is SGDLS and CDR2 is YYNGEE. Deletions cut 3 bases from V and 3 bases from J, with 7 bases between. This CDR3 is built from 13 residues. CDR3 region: CASSDEHNQPQHF. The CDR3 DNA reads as TGTGCCAGCAGCGATGAGCACAATCAGCCCCAGCATTTT.

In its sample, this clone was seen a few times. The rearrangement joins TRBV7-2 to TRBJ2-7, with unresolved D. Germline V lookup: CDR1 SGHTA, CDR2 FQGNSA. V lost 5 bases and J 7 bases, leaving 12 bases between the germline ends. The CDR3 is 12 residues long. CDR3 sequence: CASSLGPLEQYF. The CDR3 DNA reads TGTGCCAGCAGCCTGGGCCCGCTGGAGCAGTACTTC.

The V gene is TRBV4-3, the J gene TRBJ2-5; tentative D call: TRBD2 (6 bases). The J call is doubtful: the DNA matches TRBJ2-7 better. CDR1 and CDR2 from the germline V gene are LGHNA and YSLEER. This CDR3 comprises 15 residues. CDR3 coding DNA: TGCGCCAGCAGCCAAGCTGGGGGGAACATCTACGAGCAGTACTTC. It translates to CASSQAGGNIYEQYF.

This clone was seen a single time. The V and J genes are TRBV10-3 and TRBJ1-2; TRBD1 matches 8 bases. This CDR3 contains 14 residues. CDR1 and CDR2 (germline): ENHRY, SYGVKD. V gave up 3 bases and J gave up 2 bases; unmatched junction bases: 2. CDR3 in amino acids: CAISEQGENYGYTF. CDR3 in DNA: TGTGCCATCAGTGAACAGGGGGAAAACTATGGCTACACCTTC.

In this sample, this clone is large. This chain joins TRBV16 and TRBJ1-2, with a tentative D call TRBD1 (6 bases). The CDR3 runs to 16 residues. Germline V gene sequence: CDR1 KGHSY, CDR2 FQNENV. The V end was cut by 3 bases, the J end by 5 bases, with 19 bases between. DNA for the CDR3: TGTGCCAGCAGCCATCAGAACCGGGACAATATTTATGGCTACACCTTC. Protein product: CASSHQNRDNIYGYTF.

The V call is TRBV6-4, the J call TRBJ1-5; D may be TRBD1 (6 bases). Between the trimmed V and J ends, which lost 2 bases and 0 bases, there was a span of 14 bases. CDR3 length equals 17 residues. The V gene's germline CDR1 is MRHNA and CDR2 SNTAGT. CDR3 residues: CASSDPGHSNSNQPQHF. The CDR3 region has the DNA TGTGCCAGCAGTGACCCGGGACATAGTAATAGCAATCAGCCCCAGCATTTT.